This record looks at one TCR beta chain sequence and its context. Its antigen is still unknown. This sample is drawn from a study of memory CD4+ T cells and cytomegalovirus serostatus. The wider study: Healthy Belgian adult donors included several CMV-positive and more than 20 CMV-negative people. Study findings and constraints: The CMV-associated TCR signature appears largely within the CD4+ memory repertoire. Median bootstrapped AUC for CMV status was approximately 0.95 originally, about 0.9 US-trained. Of 150 to 200 reported CMV TCRbeta sequences, some 70 were found in memory CD4+ repertoires.

Single viable CD3+CD4+CD8-CD45RO+ cells were sorted as the memory CD4+ T cells. The V end lost 4 bases, the J end lost 4 bases, and 7 bases lay between the germline ends. Germline V gene data show CDR1 as MDHEN and CDR2 as SYDVKM. This CDR3 is built from 13 residues. TCRdb's copy holds only in-frame clones and misses some; the assay was immunoSEQ multiplex PCR. Here the sample spans tens of thousands of clones, 75% to 80% being singletons. This chain links TRBV28 with TRBJ1-4; no reliable D call. The receptor was derived from an adult in good health and CMV-seropositive. Sequencing was carried out using memory CD4+ T cells from blood. The CDR3 region has the DNA TGTGCCAGCAGTTCATGGGTTAATGAAAAACTGTTTTTT. It encodes CASSSWVNEKLFF.